This TCR beta chain was identified during a study of shared clonotypes between healthy human individuals. Trimming cost V 4 bases and J 3 bases, with 8 bases left between them. Germline V gene data show CDR1 as SGHRS and CDR2 as YFSETQ. The CDR3 spans 12 residues. As for this clone: What it binds is not known.

Using immunoSEQ multiplex PCR, the repertoire was profiled, and TCRdb retains in-frame clones only, with some absent. This sample carries 2 million or so clones, over 85% of them seen once, and the ten largest clones take 0.1% to 0.15%. The study, taken as a whole, reports: What naive subsets generally showed was a larger estimated richness than memory subsets showed.

The chain uses TRBV5-1 and TRBJ2-7, with D possibly being TRBD2 (5 bases). The source material was naive CD4+ T cells sorted from blood. As to subset: CD45RA+ positively selected. The sequence was obtained from a man aged 18 to 35 in good health. The CDR3 loop is CASSVSGYEQYF. For the CDR3, the DNA is TGCGCCAGCAGCGTGAGCGGCTACGAGCAGTACTTC.